This entry lists 22 T cell receptor beta chains sequenced from one sample in a study of OX40 agonist ivuxolimab in advanced cancers. The assay was immunoSEQ multiplex PCR, and TCRdb's table has in-frame clones only and misses some. Of around 66,000 clones in the sample, roughly 89% were seen once. This specimen consisted of CD4+ or CD8+ T cells sorted from blood, obtained in a trial of the OX40 agonist ivuxolimab. The source of these receptors is an adult with an advanced solid tumor such as melanoma, head and neck, liver or kidney cancer.

To note about this clone: Other nucleotide sequences in the sample specify the same CDR3. The chain joins TRBV5-1 to TRBJ1-4; 10 bases map to TRBD1. This CDR3 is 14 amino acids long. CDR1 and CDR2 (germline): SGHRS, YFSETQ. Trimming took 4 bases from V and 7 from J; bases not matched to a gene: 4. CDR3 protein: CASSLGTGVEKLFF. CDR3 DNA: TGCGCCAGCAGCCTCGGGACAGGGGTTGAAAAACTGTTTTTT.

The chain is built from TRBV5-4 and TRBJ2-2; unclear D gene. V was clipped by 1 base and J by 0 bases, with 10 bases between them. CDR1 is SGHNT and CDR2 is YYREEE in the germline V gene (reference sequence). The CDR3 runs to 16 residues. The DNA of the CDR3 is TGTGCCAGCAGCTTGATCGGAAGGCCGAACACCGGGGAGCTGTTTTTT. Protein sequence: CASSLIGRPNTGELFF.

This clone was found a few times. The chain recombines TRBV5-5 with TRBJ1-4, with D unresolved. CDR1 is SGHKS and CDR2 is YYEKEE in the germline V gene (reference sequence). The CDR3 is 16 amino acids. V lost 1 base to trimming and J lost 6 bases, with 16 bases between them. For the CDR3, the DNA is TGTGCCAGCAGCTTGAGGGTTCCTACCGTAGATGAAAAACTGTTTTTT. Protein product: CASSLRVPTVDEKLFF.

This sequence joins TRBV6-1 and TRBJ2-1; 14 bases align to TRBD2. CDR3 length: 20 amino acids. With 3 bases clipped from V and 6 bases from J, the junction kept 16 bases outside the gene matches. Germline values: CDR1 MNHNS, CDR2 SASEGT. The CDR3 region is CASSDTGHLGTSGSINEQFF. CDR3 coding DNA: TGTGCCAGCAGTGACACGGGACACCTAGGGACTAGCGGGAGTATCAATGAGCAGTTCTTC.

The chain uses TRBV5-4 and TRBJ1-3, with 8 bases fitting TRBD1. The CDR3 is 18 amino acids. The germline gives CDR1 SGHNT, CDR2 YYREEE (reference sequence). V dropped 0 bases and J dropped 0; count of bases not matched to a gene: 8. CDR3 nucleotides: TGTGCCAGCAGCTTGGATTTCGGACAGGGCCTCTCTGGAAACACCATATATTTT. Translated, it gives CASSLDFGQGLSGNTIYF.

The rearrangement joins TRBV19 to TRBJ2-7, with D possibly matching TRBD1 (6 bases). The ends were cut back, 5 bases at V and 6 bases at J, with 11 bases in the middle. From germline, CDR1 is LNHDA and CDR2 SQIVND (reference sequence). The CDR3 runs 12 residues. The CDR3: CASSRTGSEQYF. In DNA, the CDR3 is TGTGCCAGTAGTCGAACAGGGAGCGAGCAGTACTTC. Together with reference TRBV19 and TRBJ2-7, the CDR3 gives the full variable domain: DGGITQSPKYLFRKEGQNVTLSCEQNLNHDAMYWYRQDPGQGLRLIYYSQIVNDFQKGDIAEGYSVSREKKESFPLTVTSAQKNPTAFYLCASSRTGSEQYFGPGTRLTVT.

This clone was found once. The chain combines TRBV21-1 with TRBJ2-2; the DNA was not compared with TRBD1, the D call given in the table. TRBV21-1 is tagged as a pseudogene. The CDR3 runs 16 residues. CDR3 DNA: TGTGCCAGCAGCAAAAGTACAGGGGAGGACACCGGGGAGCTGTTTTTT. This translates into CASSKSTGEDTGELFF.

Comments on this clone: A single base separates this from a much larger clone, so it may be a read error. This same CDR3 is encoded by further DNA sequences in the sample. The V and J genes are TRBV19 and TRBJ1-5; 10 bases fit TRBD1. In germline, CDR1 is LNHDA, CDR2 SQIVND (reference sequence). CDR3 size: 16 residues. The V gene end was trimmed by 8 bases and the J gene end by 0 bases; junction bases not matched to a gene: 7. In DNA, the CDR3 is TGTGCCAGTGTGGGGACAGGGGCTTATAGCAATCAGCCCCAGCATTTT. This translates into CASVGTGAYSNQPQHF.

This clone was detected only once. This chain uses TRBV6-1 with TRBJ2-6; tentatively, D is TRBD2 (6 bases). Per germline, CDR1 MNHNS and CDR2 SASEGT. The V and J ends lost 4 bases and 0 bases respectively, with 10 bases between them. This CDR3 comprises 16 residues. CDR3 region: CASSAGSGSGANVLTF. The CDR3 region has the DNA TGTGCCAGCAGTGCCGGGAGCGGCTCTGGGGCCAACGTCCTGACTTTC.

CDR3 amino acids: CASSEPEIDGKLFF. The CDR3 DNA reads TGTGCCAGCAGTGAACCAGAGATAGACGGAAAACTGTTTTTT. This chain uses TRBV6-1 with TRBJ1-4; D gene ambiguous. V was trimmed by 2 bases and J by 10 bases, leaving 14 bases between them. This CDR3 has 14 residues. Per the germline V gene, CDR1 is MNHNS and CDR2 is SASEGT.

The rearrangement joins TRBV6-6 to TRBJ1-2, with D hard to call. Germline V CDR1 and CDR2: MNHNY, SVGAGI (reference sequence). Trimming took off 2 bases at V and 6 bases at J, with 10 bases between the two ends. There are 13 residues in the CDR3. CDR3 sequence: CASSYIFGDGYTF. CDR3 coding DNA: TGTGCCAGCAGTTACATATTTGGGGATGGCTACACCTTC.

V gene TRBV5-1 combines with J gene TRBJ2-3, with 10 bases fitting TRBD1. Trimming at V came to 4 bases and at J to 4 bases, leaving 6 bases not matched to a gene. Germline assignment: CDR1 SGHRS and CDR2 YFSETQ. The CDR3 sequence is 15 residues long. CDR3 in DNA: TGCGCCAGCAGCATCGGGACAGGGGAGGCAGATACGCAGTATTTT. It is translated as CASSIGTGEADTQYF.

This chain links TRBV7-8 with TRBJ2-3; 7 positions agree with TRBD2. Germline values: CDR1 SGHVS, CDR2 FQNEAQ. The junction had 6 bases not matched to a gene; V was cut back by 1 base and J by 5 bases. The CDR3 is 15 amino acids. The chain's CDR3 is CASSLGGRGEDTQYF. CDR3 coding DNA: TGTGCCAGCAGCTTAGGTGGCCGGGGGGAAGATACGCAGTATTTT.

J is TRBJ2-3 and V is TRBV5-4, with 12 bases that match TRBD2. Germline V gene lookup returns CDR1 SGHNT and CDR2 YYREEE (reference sequence). The CDR3 consists of 18 residues. The trim removed 9 bases at V and 0 bases at J, leaving 14 bases unmatched. CDR3 region: CATRGLAGIPLSTDTQYF. CDR3 nucleotide sequence: TGTGCCACTAGAGGACTAGCGGGAATTCCTTTGAGCACAGATACGCAGTATTTT. Together with reference TRBV5-4 and TRBJ2-3, the CDR3 gives the full variable domain: ETGVTQSPTHLIKTRGQQVTLRCSSQSGHNTVSWYQQALGQGPQFIFQYYREEENGRGNFPPRFSGLQFPNYSSELNVNALELDDSALYLCATRGLAGIPLSTDTQYFGPGTRLTVL.

The chain joins TRBV5-1 to TRBJ2-5; tentative D call: TRBD1 (6 bases). With 2 bases removed from V and 3 bases from J, the gap between germline ends came to 11 bases. CDR3 size: 14 residues. Germline CDR1 and CDR2: SGHRS and YFSETQ. The CDR3 sequence is CASSLQGREETQYF. Written as DNA, the CDR3 is TGCGCCAGCAGCTTACAGGGCCGGGAAGAGACCCAGTACTTC. Together with reference TRBV5-1 and TRBJ2-5, the CDR3 gives the full variable domain: KAGVTQTPRYLIKTRGQQVTLSCSPISGHRSVSWYQQTPGQGLQFLFEYFSETQRNKGNFPGRFSGRQFSNSRSEMNVSTLELGDSALYLCASSLQGREETQYFGPGTRLLVL.

This sequence joins TRBV7-9 and TRBJ2-3; a possible D gene is TRBD1 (6 bases). Germline V gene sequence: CDR1 SEHNR, CDR2 FQNEAQ (reference sequence). V lost 6 bases, J lost 0 bases, and 10 bases lay in between. The CDR3 loop spans 14 amino acids. The CDR3 is CASRLTGSTDTQYF. The CDR3 bases are TGTGCCAGCAGACTTACAGGGAGCACAGATACGCAGTATTTT.

This clone occurred once. The rearrangement links TRBV5-4 to TRBJ1-2; 11 bases map to TRBD1. Germline CDR1 and CDR2: SGHNT and YYREEE (reference sequence). Trimming took 4 bases from V and 0 from J; bases not matched to a gene: 8. The CDR3 sequence is 17 residues long. CDR3 DNA sequence: TGTGCCAGCAGCCGTCCCTGGGACAGGGGGACTAACTATGGCTACACCTTC. Translating it yields CASSRPWDRGTNYGYTF.

As for this clone: Other DNA sequences in this sample translate to the same CDR3. The V and J genes are TRBV19 and TRBJ1-2; no firm D call. The CDR3 spans 15 residues. In germline, CDR1 is LNHDA, CDR2 SQIVND (reference sequence). Trimming left V 7 bases short and J 3 bases short, with 18 bases between. CDR3 DNA sequence: TGTGCCAGTACCCACGGATTACAGAACTACTATGGCTACACCTTC. This sequence encodes CASTHGLQNYYGYTF.

This sequence joins TRBV5-1 and TRBJ2-3, with 7 positions matching TRBD1. J was trimmed by 5 bases and V by 1 base; bases with no gene match: 4. The CDR3 length is 14 residues. Looked up from germline, CDR1 is SGHRS and CDR2 is YFSETQ. CDR3 protein: CASSLPGGKDTQYF. Here the CDR3 DNA reads TGCGCCAGCAGCTTGCCAGGGGGTAAAGATACGCAGTATTTT.

The chain joins TRBV2 to TRBJ2-3, with 10 bases that match TRBD1. The CDR3 totals 18 residues. Germline assignment: CDR1 SNHLY and CDR2 FYNNEI. V was pared by 7 bases and J by 0 bases, with 13 bases of the junction left unmatched. This chain's CDR3 is CASNKERGQGSSTDTQYF. DNA for the CDR3: TGTGCCAGCAATAAAGAAAGGGGACAGGGGAGTAGCACAGATACGCAGTATTTT.

This clone was detected only a few times. The genes are TRBV5-8 and TRBJ2-7, with TRBD1 identical over 10 bases. CDR3 size: 14 residues. V lost 3 bases and J lost 2; bases outside the gene matches: 2. Germline V gene lookup returns CDR1 SGHTS and CDR2 YDEGEE. CDR3 loop: CASSWGQGTYEQYF. The CDR3 DNA reads as TGTGCCAGCAGCTGGGGACAGGGGACCTACGAGCAGTACTTC.

The rearrangement joins TRBV6-5 to TRBJ2-3; D gene uncertain. V lost 6 bases and J lost 4, with 5 bases in between. The CDR3 runs 11 residues. Looked up from germline, CDR1 is MNHEY and CDR2 is SVGAGI. The chain's CDR3 is CASRSPDTQYF. The DNA of the CDR3 is TGTGCCAGCAGATCGCCAGATACGCAGTATTTT.